Below, 10 T cell receptor beta chains from the same sample are listed, as sequenced in a study of blood T cell repertoires in COVID-19. Method: immunoSEQ multiplex PCR; TCRdb's copy keeps in-frame clones and lacks some. The sample has more than 50,000 clones; roughly 68% are singletons. Sequencing used peripheral blood. These receptors originate from an elderly woman with acute or convalescent COVID-19.

The chain combines TRBV3-1 (or the pseudogene TRBV3-2) with TRBJ1-1, with D uncertain. The V gene's germline CDR1 is LGHDT and CDR2 YNNKEL (reference sequence). The V and J ends lost 11 bases and 0 bases respectively, with 4 bases between them. This CDR3 comprises 10 residues. The CDR3 loop is CAVMNTEAFF. CDR3 sequence (DNA): TGTGCCGTCATGAACACTGAAGCTTTCTTT.

The chain couples TRBV30 to TRBJ1-3; TRBD1 aligns across 9 bases. CDR1 is GTSNPN and CDR2 is SVGIG in the germline V gene (reference sequence). The CDR3 covers 17 residues. V dropped 3 bases and J dropped 4; count of bases not matched to a gene: 13. The CDR3 sequence is CAWRSYQTGGRGNTIYF. DNA of the CDR3: TGTGCCTGGAGGTCCTACCAAACAGGGGGCCGAGGAAACACCATATATTTT.

This clone was seen a few times. This sequence joins TRBV6-4 and TRBJ1-5; 9 bases line up with TRBD1. This CDR3 has 16 amino acids. The V and J ends lost 6 bases and 2 bases, in that order; junction bases with no gene match: 8. Per germline, CDR1 MRHNA and CDR2 SNTAGT. The CDR3 nucleotides are TGTGCCAGCAGGGTAACAGGGGGCGCGGGCAATCAGCCCCAGCATTTT. Residues: CASRVTGGAGNQPQHF.

This clone is a singleton in its sample. This chain links TRBV28 with TRBJ2-3; D gene ambiguous. The germline gives CDR1 MDHEN, CDR2 SYDVKM. The CDR3 has 16 residues. V lost 5 bases and J 5 bases, leaving 20 bases between the germline ends. Here the CDR3 reads CASSLQATQVGDTQYF. The DNA of the CDR3 is TGTGCCAGCAGTCTGCAGGCCACTCAGGTAGGAGATACGCAGTATTTT. Filled out from reference TRBV28 and TRBJ2-3, the complete variable domain reads DVKVTQSSRYLVKRTGEKVFLECVQDMDHENMFWYRQDPGLGLRLIYFSYDVKMKEKGDIPEGYSVSREKKERFSLILESASTNQTSMYLCASSLQATQVGDTQYFGPGTRLTVL.

A word on this clone: The sample contains more than one DNA sequence encoding this CDR3. The J gene is TRBJ1-1, the V gene TRBV18; D not certain. Germline V gives CDR1 KGHSH, CDR2 LQKENI. The ends were cut back, 3 bases at V and 6 bases at J, with 8 bases in the middle. The CDR3 loop spans 12 amino acids. The DNA for the CDR3 is TGTGCCAGCTCACCGGGTCAGGCTGAAGCTTTCTTT. Protein sequence: CASSPGQAEAFF. Full variable domain (remainder filled in from reference TRBV18 and TRBJ1-1): NAGVMQNPRHLVRRRGQEARLRCSPMKGHSHVYWYRQLPEEGLKFMVYLQKENIIDESGMPKERFSAEFPKEGPSILRIQQVVRGDSAAYFCASSPGQAEAFFGQGTRLTVV.

The genes are TRBV27 and TRBJ2-2; TRBD2 matches 7 bases. Germline assignment: CDR1 MNHEY and CDR2 SMNVEV (reference sequence). This CDR3 spans 16 amino acids. With 6 bases clipped from V and 4 bases from J, the junction kept 11 bases outside the gene matches. Written as DNA, the CDR3 is TGTGCCAGCAGCCCCCTTCTAGCGGCCACCACCGGGGAGCTGTTTTTT. This translates into CASSPLLAATTGELFF.

The chain links TRBV7-2 to TRBJ2-3, with TRBD1 identical over 7 bases. Germline V gene sequence: CDR1 SGHTA, CDR2 FQGNSA. The CDR3 totals 15 residues. J gave up 4 bases and V 5 bases, and 9 bases lay outside the gene matches. CDR3 region: CASSIRQGFADTQYF. Written as DNA, the CDR3 is TGTGCCAGCAGCATAAGACAGGGTTTCGCAGATACGCAGTATTTT.

The V call is TRBV24-1, the J call TRBJ2-3; 8 nucleotides match TRBD2. The V gene end was trimmed by 6 bases and the J gene end by 2 bases; junction bases not matched to a gene: 3. The CDR3 loop spans 14 amino acids. The V gene's germline CDR1 is KGHDR and CDR2 SFDVKD. Here the CDR3 reads CATSSGRATDTQYF. CDR3 DNA: TGTGCCACCAGTAGCGGGAGAGCCACAGATACGCAGTATTTT.

The J gene is TRBJ1-5, the V gene TRBV4-3; 7 bases map to TRBD1. Per germline, CDR1 LGHNA and CDR2 YSLEER. This CDR3 is built from 13 residues. Trimming took 8 bases from V and 9 from J; bases not matched to a gene: 10. CDR3 coding DNA: TGCGCCAGCCGTACAGGGGCTGGGTGGCCCCAGCATTTT. Amino acids: CASRTGAGWPQHF.

V is TRBV19 and J is TRBJ1-5, with TRBD1 identical over 7 bases. The CDR3 is 15 residues long. CDR1 is LNHDA and CDR2 is SQIVND in the germline V gene (reference sequence). V lost 2 bases to trimming and J lost 2 bases; unmatched junction nucleotides: 3. The CDR3 region is CASSIRGQGNQPQHF. The CDR3, as DNA: TGTGCCAGTAGTATAAGGGGGCAAGGCAATCAGCCCCAGCATTTT.